This TCR beta chain emerged from a study of T cell responses to AZD1222 COVID-19 vaccine. Deletions cut 6 bases from V and 3 bases from J, with 11 bases between. The CDR3 is 13 residues long. Germline V gene sequence: CDR1 KGHSH, CDR2 LQKENI. Clones were sequenced by immunoSEQ multiplex PCR, and TCRdb holds only the in-frame ones, with some missing. The table includes roughly 55,000 clones, around 92% detected once. This sequence was found in an adult in good health. The material was peripheral blood, obtained on day 0 of AZD1222 vaccination. The chain is built from TRBV18 and TRBJ2-5; D is possibly TRBD1 (5 bases). The DNA of the CDR3 is TGTGCCAGCTCCCTAAGCAGGGAAGAGACCCAGTACTTC. Translated: CASSLSREETQYF.